This is a list of T cell receptor beta chains from one sample in a study of T cells in Graves' hyperthyroidism and ophthalmopathy. TCRdb reanalysed the multiplex PCR reads using MiXCR and keeps one entry per CDR3 protein. The sample shows hundreds of thousands of distinct CDR3 sequences, 15% to 20% of them seen only once. The sample consisted of blood. These receptor sequences come from a woman aged 55-69 years with Graves' ophthalmopathy. The CDR3 runs from the conserved cysteine through the conserved F or W. The D gene is left open where the match is weak. Clone size appears in some rows only: once, few, many, or a class for an expanded clone.

TRBJ2-2 . TRBV25-1 . CASSGLAGGTGELFF TGTGCCAGCAGTGGGCTGGCAGGCGGCACCGGGGAGCTGTTTTTT
TRBJ2-1 many TRBV28 . CASSLSYNEQFF TGTGCCAGCAGTTTATCCTACAATGAGCAGTTCTTC
TRBJ2-2 . TRBV27 . CASSLSWVNTGELFF TGTGCCAGCAGTTTATCGTGGGTGAACACCGGGGAGCTGTTTTTT
TRBJ1-4 many TRBV29-1 . CSTAAGDREKLFF TGCAGCACCGCAGCGGGCGATCGGGAAAAACTGTTTTTT
TRBJ2-5 . TRBV20-1 TRBD2 CSAGTSGGETQYF TGCAGTGCTGGGACTAGCGGTGGAGAGACCCAGTACTTC
TRBJ2-1 . TRBV4-1 . CASSHQDSLIEQFF TGCGCCAGCAGCCATCAGGACAGTCTTATTGAGCAGTTCTTC
TRBJ1-1 many TRBV7-6 . CASSSTVTEAFF TGTGCCAGCAGCTCGACAGTCACTGAAGCTTTCTTT
TRBJ1-4 few TRBV11-2 TRBD1 CASSSYLGQVASNEKLFF TGTGCCAGCAGCTCCTATCTCGGACAGGTTGCATCTAATGAAAAACTGTTTTTT
TRBJ2-7 few TRBV18 . CASSPPGTGQYF TGTGCCAGCTCACCCCCCGGGACGGGGCAGTACTTC
TRBJ2-7 few TRBV19 TRBD2 CASSISGTGYEQYF TGTGCCAGTAGTATAAGCGGGACGGGATACGAGCAGTACTTC
TRBJ2-3 few TRBV7-9 . CASSSLGTPTDTQYF TGTGCCAGCAGCTCACTCGGTACCCCCACAGATACGCAGTATTTT
TRBJ1-6 . TRBV6-6 . CASSYSGGNNSPLHF TGTGCCAGCAGTTACTCTGGGGGTAACAATTCACCCCTCCACTTT
TRBJ2-7 many TRBV6-1 . CASPSRERGNYEQYF TGTGCCAGCCCTTCGAGGGAACGGGGTAACTACGAGCAGTACTTC
TRBJ1-1 many TRBV28 . CASRGGLGEAFF TGTGCCTCAAGAGGGGGGCTTGGTGAAGCTTTCTTT
TRBJ2-7 . TRBV18 TRBD1 CASSMTGVEQYF TGTGCCAGCTCTATGACAGGGGTCGAGCAGTACTTC
TRBJ1-1 . TRBV20-1 . CSARDFRENTEAFF TGCAGTGCTAGAGATTTCAGGGAGAACACTGAAGCTTTCTTT
TRBJ1-1 many TRBV6-2/TRBV6-3 . CATSKHSEAFF TGTGCCACCTCGAAGCACAGTGAAGCTTTCTTT
TRBJ2-5 . TRBV7-2 . CASSSPGGKTQYF TGTGCCAGCAGCTCCCCGGGGGGCAAGACCCAGTACTTC
TRBJ2-2 . TRBV20-1 TRBD1 CSAKTGGGGTRELFF TGCAGTGCAAAAACAGGGGGCGGCGGCACCAGGGAGCTGTTTTTT
TRBJ2-7 many TRBV27 . CASSHAYEQYF TGTGCCAGCAGTCATGCCTACGAGCAGTACTTC
TRBJ1-2 many TRBV12-3/TRBV12-4 TRBD1 CASSLVSSGQGWSGNYGYTF TGTGCCAGCAGTTTAGTTTCCTCGGGACAGGGGTGGTCTGGTAACTATGGCTACACCTTC
TRBJ2-5 few TRBV30 TRBD1 CAWSGQGKETQYF TGTGCCTGGTCGGGACAGGGTAAAGAGACCCAGTACTTC
TRBJ2-7 many TRBV11-2 TRBD2 CASSLPGAGESPYEQYF TGTGCCAGCAGCTTGCCCGGGGCGGGGGAGTCCCCCTACGAGCAGTACTTC
TRBJ2-2 . TRBV9 TRBD1 CASSPYRGRQANTGELFF TGTGCCAGCAGCCCCTACAGGGGCCGTCAAGCGAACACCGGGGAGCTGTTTTTT
TRBJ2-2 few TRBV9 TRBD2 CASSVDQRETGELFF TGTGCCAGCAGCGTAGACCAGCGGGAGACCGGGGAGCTGTTTTTT
TRBJ2-2 . TRBV7-9 TRBD1 CASSAGQGRGGELFF TGTGCCAGCAGCGCCGGACAGGGAAGGGGCGGGGAGCTGTTTTTT
TRBJ2-5 . TRBV3-1 TRBD1 CASSWTGGQETQYF TGTGCCAGCAGCTGGACAGGGGGCCAAGAGACCCAGTACTTC
TRBJ1-1 many TRBV6-1 . CASSEMENTEAFF TGTGCCAGCAGTGAAATGGAGAACACTGAAGCTTTCTTT
TRBJ1-6 . TRBV6-1 TRBD1 CASSTGQTYPLHF TGTGCCAGCAGTACGGGACAGACATATCCCCTCCACTTT
TRBJ2-3 . TRBV4-1 TRBD1 CASSQPYRGGSTDTQYF TGCGCCAGCAGCCAGCCTTACAGGGGTGGAAGCACAGATACGCAGTATTTT
TRBJ2-3 . TRBV6-1 . CASRESGADTQYF TGTGCCAGCAGAGAATCAGGGGCAGATACGCAGTATTTT
TRBJ1-2 few TRBV7-6 . CASSLLEGGTEVDYGYTF TGTGCCAGCAGCTTATTAGAAGGCGGGACGGAAGTCGACTATGGCTACACCTTC
TRBJ1-6 many TRBV5-8 . CASSLGAGGRSPLHF TGTGCCAGCAGCTTGGGGGCGGGAGGAAGATCACCCCTCCACTTT
TRBJ2-1 . TRBV4-3 TRBD1 CASSQPGQGLNEQFF TGCGCCAGCAGCCAGCCGGGACAGGGTCTCAATGAGCAGTTCTTC
TRBJ2-7 many TRBV20-1 . CSATTGVTYEQYF TGCAGTGCTACAACGGGAGTCACCTACGAGCAGTACTTC
TRBJ1-2 many TRBV6-1 . CASSQHMLPHGYTF TGTGCCAGCAGTCAACACATGCTCCCCCATGGCTACACCTTC
TRBJ2-3 . TRBV24-1 . CATSGVGDTQYF TGTGCCACCAGTGGGGTCGGGGATACGCAGTATTTT
TRBJ1-1 many TRBV12-3/TRBV12-4 . CASSAPGGLTEAFF TGTGCCAGCAGTGCTCCCGGGGGGCTAACTGAAGCTTTCTTT
TRBJ1-5 . TRBV19 . CASSSVQGQPQHF TGTGCCAGTAGTTCCGTACAGGGACAGCCCCAGCATTTT
TRBJ2-5 . TRBV7-2 . CASSPGTGGIGGYQETQYF TGTGCCAGCAGCCCCGGGACTGGCGGGATAGGGGGGTACCAAGAGACCCAGTACTTC
TRBJ2-7 many TRBV11-2 TRBD1 CASTRQGAISYEQYF TGTGCCAGCACCCGACAGGGGGCTATATCTTACGAGCAGTACTTC
TRBJ2-7 many TRBV6-2/TRBV6-3 TRBD2 CASRRQLAAYEQYF TGTGCCAGCAGGAGACAGCTAGCGGCCTACGAGCAGTACTTC